One and the same sample provided the 5 T cell receptor beta chains below, sequenced in a study of PD-L1 blockade in urothelial cancer. The data were produced by immunoSEQ multiplex PCR, yet TCRdb's version contains in-frame clones alone and is incomplete. The sample has around 62,000 clones; 88% are singletons. Time point specified: peripheral blood 6 weeks after treatment start. Sample: PBMCs, taken around atezolizumab (anti-PD-L1) treatment. Receptors originate from a man between 60 and 75 years old with urothelial cancer.

The rearrangement links TRBV6-1 to TRBJ2-7; 7 bases fit TRBD2. The CDR3 is 11 residues long. Trimming at V came to 11 bases and at J to 6 bases, leaving 7 bases not matched to a gene. Germline CDR1 is MNHNS and CDR2 is SASEGT. For the CDR3, the DNA is TGTGCCGGGCGAGGGGAGGGCGAGCAGTACTTC. Amino acids: CAGRGEGEQYF.

This sequence joins TRBV29-1 and TRBJ1-1; 9 bases are shared with TRBD1. This CDR3 spans 16 amino acids. From germline, CDR1 is SQVTM and CDR2 ANQGSEA. Unmatched junction bases numbered 11, after V lost 6 bases and J lost 0 bases. In DNA form, the CDR3 reads TGCAGCGTCAACTCTCCGGGACAGGGAGTGAACACTGAAGCTTTCTTT. Amino acid sequence: CSVNSPGQGVNTEAFF.

CDR3 DNA: TGTGCCAGCAGCTCGGGACAGATCTCCTCTGGGGCCAACGTCCTGACTTTC. Translated: CASSSGQISSGANVLTF. The chain combines TRBV7-9 with TRBJ2-6; TRBD1 agrees at 7 bases. The length of the CDR3 is 17 residues. J was trimmed by 0 bases and V by 4 bases; bases with no gene match: 6. CDR1 and CDR2 (germline): SEHNR, FQNEAQ (reference sequence).

V and J are TRBV7-6 and TRBJ1-1; D is undetermined. CDR1 and CDR2 (germline): SGHVS, FNYEAQ. Trimming took off 4 bases at V and 0 bases at J, with 6 bases between the two ends. The length of the CDR3 is 13 residues. The CDR3 DNA follows: TGTGCCAGCAGCTCAACAGTGAACACTGAAGCTTTCTTT. It is translated as CASSSTVNTEAFF.

The CDR3 loop is CASSPPGPLRNADGNYGYTF. CDR3 nucleotide sequence: TGTGCCAGCTCACCACCGGGGCCCCTACGGAACGCAGATGGGAACTATGGCTACACCTTC. This chain links TRBV18 with TRBJ1-2; perhaps TRBD1 as D (5 bases). In germline, CDR1 is KGHSH, CDR2 LQKENI. This CDR3 has 20 amino acids. V was shortened by 0 bases and J by 2 bases, with 25 bases between the two germline ends. Full variable domain (remainder filled in from reference TRBV18 and TRBJ1-2): NAGVMQNPRHLVRRRGQEARLRCSPMKGHSHVYWYRQLPEEGLKFMVYLQKENIIDESGMPKERFSAEFPKEGPSILRIQQVVRGDSAAYFCASSPPGPLRNADGNYGYTFGSGTRLTVV.